This T cell receptor beta chain was recorded in a study of Ad26.COV2.S vaccination and SARS-CoV-2 variants (dated by TCRdb to about 2021). Regarding the research as a whole: Donors in the vaccine arm were drawn from COV1001, a multicentre, randomized, double-blind, placebo-controlled phase I-IIa trial testing Ad26.COV2.S in healthy adults. Sequencing of the TCRbeta repertoire served to evaluate the specificity and breadth of SARS-CoV-2-reactive T cell receptors following Ad26.COV2.S vaccination. Ad26.COV2.S was given intramuscularly at 5x10^10 or 1x10^11 viral particles, as a single shot or as two shots 56 days apart. Participants in the trial were split at random into five groups of five each, receiving low-dose or high-dose Ad26.COV2.S once or twice, or else placebo on both occasions. A total of around 32 samples were included in the TCR-sequenced set, comprising roughly 20 Ad26.COV2.S vaccine recipients, 5 placebo recipients and 8 SARS-CoV-2 convalescent individuals. Investigators remained blinded to trial group allocation during experiments and outcome assessment.

Of note for this clone: The clone's antigen remains unknown. Base qualities were left out, and no much larger clone turns up one base away.

Overall results and qualifications from the work: The study was not powered for comparison of responses between vaccine doses or regimens. Comparable non-spike TCR breadth was observed between vaccine and placebo recipients, consistent with only spike being contained in the vaccine. Substantial breadth of spike-specific CD8+ and CD4+ T cell responses was reported after vaccination. Compared with placebo recipients, Ad26.COV2.S recipients showed higher spike-specific TCR breadth (P = 0.0014). According to the authors, total T cell responses may have been underestimated by the TCR breadth and depth analyses.

The treatment or condition label of this sample denotes: some 20 received Ad26.COV2.S at low or high dose, single or two shots; 5 received placebo; per-sample allocation not given. For vaccine and placebo recipients, repertoires were sequenced using samples collected on day 63 after the first injection. Cohort 1b enrolled some 25 adults aged 18-55 years at a single site in Boston, USA, between 29 July and 7 August 2020. Ad26.COV2.S was a replication-incompetent adenovirus type 26 vector expressing a prefusion-stabilized SARS-CoV-2 spike protein from the original Wuhan strain. TCRbeta CDR3 regions were sequenced with the immunoSEQ Assay. After extraction, genomic DNA underwent amplification by bias-controlled multiplex PCR, followed by high-throughput sequencing. The original methods were these. To quantify the absolute abundance of every unique TCRbeta CDR3 region, sequences were collapsed and filtered. Usable DNA was measured by amplifying reference genes present in all nucleated cells, and TCRbeta template counts were normalized to that usable DNA to estimate T cell fraction. Repertoire TCRs were annotated as SARS-CoV-2-specific when V gene, CDR3 amino acid sequence and J gene were exactly matched to a known reactive TCR set. The reference SARS-CoV-2 TCR set was obtained from MIRA and was filtered for enrichment in COVID-19-positive ImmuneCODE repertoires, whereby public or cross-reactive TCRs were removed. Based on the MIRA antigens, annotated TCRs were further analysed at the level of specific ORF or position within ORF. Breadth was defined as the number of annotated unique rearrangements divided by the total number of unique productive rearrangements, and depth was defined as the summed frequency of the annotated unique rearrangements. Two-sided Wilcoxon rank-sum tests were applied when comparing TCR breadth between groups. TCRdb obtained this table from immuneACCESS and retained in-frame rearrangements with V and J assigned. These tables miss some clones; where compared with another copy, unresolved V genes account for less than half of the shortfall, and the remainder is unexplained. That table furnishes V, J and clone size, whereas the DNA furnished D and trimming. The sample includes about 410,000 clones, with about 89% observed a single time. The ten largest clones represent under 2% of the sample.

This receptor was identified in a person aged 18-60 years who received the Ad26.COV2.S COVID-19 vaccine or a placebo. This material consisted of peripheral blood, taken in a trial of Ad26.COV2.S vaccine versus placebo.

CDR3 loop: CASSLGGPGTEAFF. The sequence in DNA is TGTGCCAGCAGCTTAGGGGGACCGGGGACTGAAGCTTTCTTT. This chain joins TRBV11-1 to TRBJ1-1, and the D gene may be TRBD1, 5 bases matching. Relative to germline, V is 1 base shorter and J is 5 bases shorter, with 11 bases between their ends. The germline V gene (reference sequence) gives CDR1 as SGHAT and CDR2 as FQDESV. The CDR3, from cysteine to phenylalanine, totals 14 residues. The entry retains the CDR3 DNA only, 42 bases that are in frame from base 1.